This T cell receptor beta chain was identified in a study of cytomegalovirus exposure and HLA in healthy donors. Trimming shortened V by 8 bases and J by 4 bases, and 11 bases separated the two germline ends. Germline-derived CDR1 and CDR2 are ENHRY and SYGVKD. The CDR3 spans 12 residues. With 60 Vbeta and 13 Jbeta primers, the PCR was carried out. Clones were sequenced by immunoSEQ multiplex PCR, and TCRdb holds only the in-frame ones, with some missing. This table holds 55,000 to 80,000 clones, around 78% found once. For this clone: Its antigen is undetermined.

Study outcomes and limitations: Of the V segments, some could not be distinguished, including TRBV6-2 and TRBV6-3, and were excluded.

Sequenced material: PBMCs. The source of this sequence is a middle-aged man in good health and CMV-seronegative. V and J are TRBV10-3 and TRBJ1-1; D not resolved. The CDR3 loop is CAIRSRVTEAFF. CDR3 DNA sequence: TGTGCCATCCGGTCTCGGGTCACTGAAGCTTTCTTT.